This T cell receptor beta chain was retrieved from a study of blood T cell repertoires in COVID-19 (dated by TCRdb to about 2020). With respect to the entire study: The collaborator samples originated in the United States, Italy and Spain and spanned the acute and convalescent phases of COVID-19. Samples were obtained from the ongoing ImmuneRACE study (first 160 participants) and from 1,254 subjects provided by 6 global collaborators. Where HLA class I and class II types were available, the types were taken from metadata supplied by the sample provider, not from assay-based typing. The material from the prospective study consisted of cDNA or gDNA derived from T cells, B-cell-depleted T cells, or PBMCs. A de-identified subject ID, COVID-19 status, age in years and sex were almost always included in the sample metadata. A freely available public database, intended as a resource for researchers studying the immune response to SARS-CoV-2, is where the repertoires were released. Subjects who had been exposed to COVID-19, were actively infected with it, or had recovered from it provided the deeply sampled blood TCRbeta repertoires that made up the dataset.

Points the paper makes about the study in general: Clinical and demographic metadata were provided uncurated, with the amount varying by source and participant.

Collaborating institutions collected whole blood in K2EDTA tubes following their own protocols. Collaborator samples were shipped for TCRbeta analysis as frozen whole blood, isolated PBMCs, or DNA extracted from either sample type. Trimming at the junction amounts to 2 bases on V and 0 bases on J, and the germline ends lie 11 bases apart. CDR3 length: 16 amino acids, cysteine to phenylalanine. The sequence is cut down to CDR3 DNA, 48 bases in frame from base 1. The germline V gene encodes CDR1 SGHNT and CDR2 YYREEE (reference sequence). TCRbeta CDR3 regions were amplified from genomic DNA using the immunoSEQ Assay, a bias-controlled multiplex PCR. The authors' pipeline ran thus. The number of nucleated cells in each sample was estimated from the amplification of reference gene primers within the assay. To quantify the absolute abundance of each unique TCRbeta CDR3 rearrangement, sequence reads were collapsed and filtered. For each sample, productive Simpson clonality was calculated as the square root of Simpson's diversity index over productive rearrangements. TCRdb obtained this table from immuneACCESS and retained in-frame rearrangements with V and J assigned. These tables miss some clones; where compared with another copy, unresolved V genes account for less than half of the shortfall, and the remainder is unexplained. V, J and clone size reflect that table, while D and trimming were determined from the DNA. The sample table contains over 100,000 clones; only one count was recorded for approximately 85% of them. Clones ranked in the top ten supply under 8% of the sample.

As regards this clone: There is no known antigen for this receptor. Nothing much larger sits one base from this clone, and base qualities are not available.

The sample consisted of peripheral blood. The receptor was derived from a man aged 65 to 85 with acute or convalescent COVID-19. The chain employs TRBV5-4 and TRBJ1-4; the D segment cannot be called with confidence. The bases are TGTGCCAGCAGCTTAATCAACAGTGCAACTAATGAAAAACTGTTTTTT. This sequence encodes CASSLINSATNEKLFF.